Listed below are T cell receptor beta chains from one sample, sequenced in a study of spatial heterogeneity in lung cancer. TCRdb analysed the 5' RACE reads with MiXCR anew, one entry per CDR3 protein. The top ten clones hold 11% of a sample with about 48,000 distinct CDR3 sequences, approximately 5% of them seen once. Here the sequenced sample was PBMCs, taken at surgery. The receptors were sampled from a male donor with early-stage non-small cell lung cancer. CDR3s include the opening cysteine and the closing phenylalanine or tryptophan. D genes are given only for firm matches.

CASSLVGGLMNTEAFF,TRBJ1-1,TRBV5-1,16,-
CSARPSGRNEQYF,TRBJ2-7,TRBV20-1,13,TRBD2
CAISKGQADQPQHF,TRBJ1-5,TRBV10-3,14,-
CASSLRDTSSNYGYTF,TRBJ1-2,TRBV6-6,16,-
CASSRTGGNTEAFF,TRBJ1-1,TRBV2,14,TRBD1
CASSLELPSGRSETQYF,TRBJ2-5,TRBV7-6,17,TRBD2
CASNSHGGGSPLHF,TRBJ1-6,TRBV27,14,-
CASSSSRGETQYF,TRBJ2-5,TRBV2,13,-
CASSLTQTNTEAFF,TRBJ1-1,TRBV18,14,-
CASSGTSASVRNEQFF,TRBJ2-1,TRBV2,16,TRBD2
CASSAQVMMGTTGELFF,TRBJ2-2,TRBV7-9,17,-
CAWSETGGGEQYF,TRBJ2-7,TRBV30,13,TRBD1
CAWSVPVTGAKNIQYF,TRBJ2-4,TRBV30,16,-
CASSPRAGAGQETQYF,TRBJ2-5,TRBV7-2,16,TRBD2
CASSFLSAGNTDTQYF,TRBJ2-3,TRBV7-2,16,TRBD2
CASTLQGGRTEAFF,TRBJ1-1,TRBV2,14,-
CAWSPDRGQPQHF,TRBJ1-5,TRBV30,13,TRBD1
CSGDRGGTDTQYF,TRBJ2-3,TRBV29-1,13,-
CASSLITGDTEAFF,TRBJ1-1,TRBV5-1,14,TRBD1
CSARGVAYEQYF,TRBJ2-7,TRBV20-1,12,-
CASSLDLAIDTQYF,TRBJ2-3,TRBV7-2,14,-
CSVGTSTDTQYF,TRBJ2-3,TRBV29-1,12,-
CAWSVNTRYQLFF,TRBJ1-4,TRBV30,13,-
CSASFPHLADSTDTQYF,TRBJ2-3,TRBV20-1,17,TRBD2
CASSLRHSAAQHF,TRBJ1-5,TRBV12-3/TRBV12-4,13,-
CASSQGANTEAFF,TRBJ1-1,TRBV4-2,13,-
CASSLVPDTDTQYF,TRBJ2-3,TRBV7-3,14,-
CSVVGEPSYEQYF,TRBJ2-7,TRBV29-1,13,-
CAISSTRGDEAFF,TRBJ1-1,TRBV10-3,13,TRBD1
CASSQESDRGTGKLFF,TRBJ1-4,TRBV4-3,16,TRBD1
CSAPQPGGQLKNTF,TRBJ1-2,TRBV20-1,14,-
CSVGSGRGYEQYF,TRBJ2-7,TRBV20-1,13,TRBD2
CASSFSGTSGSYEQFF,TRBJ2-1,TRBV11-3,16,TRBD2
CSASGGSYNEQFF,TRBJ2-1,TRBV20-1,13,-
CASSSRGVDTQYF,TRBJ2-3,TRBV7-9,13,TRBD2
CASSLDPSYEQYF,TRBJ2-7,TRBV7-2,13,-
CASSLSGRPDVSQYF,TRBJ2-3,TRBV27,15,-
CASKIWANTGELFF,TRBJ2-2,TRBV19,14,-
CASSLVAASYGYTF,TRBJ1-2,TRBV5-6,14,-
CASSLEAGGELFF,TRBJ2-2,TRBV11-2,13,-
CASSPLRSYNEQFF,TRBJ2-1,TRBV18,14,-